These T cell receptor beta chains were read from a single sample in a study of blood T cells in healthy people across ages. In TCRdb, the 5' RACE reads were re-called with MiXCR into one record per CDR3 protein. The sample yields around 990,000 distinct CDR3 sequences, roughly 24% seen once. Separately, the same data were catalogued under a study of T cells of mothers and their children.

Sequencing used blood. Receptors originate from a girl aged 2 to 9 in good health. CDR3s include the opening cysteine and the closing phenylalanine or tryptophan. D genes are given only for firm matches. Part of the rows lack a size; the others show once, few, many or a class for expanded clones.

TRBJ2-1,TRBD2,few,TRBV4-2,CVSSLLAGINNEQFF,TGTGTCAGCAGCCTTCTAGCGGGGATAAACAATGAGCAGTTCTTC
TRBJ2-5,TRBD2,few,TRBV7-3,CASSFVGEGLETQYF,TGTGCCAGCAGCTTCGTGGGGGAGGGTTTGGAGACCCAGTACTTC
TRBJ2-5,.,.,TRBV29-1,CSVDVPYQETQYF,TGCAGCGTTGATGTGCCCTACCAAGAGACCCAGTACTTC
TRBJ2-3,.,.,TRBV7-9,CASSFVSTDTQYF,TGTGCCAGCAGCTTCGTCAGCACAGATACGCAGTATTTT
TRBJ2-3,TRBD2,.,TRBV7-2,CASSRLAGGPVDTQYF,TGTGCCAGCAGTCGACTAGCGGGAGGGCCGGTCGATACGCAGTATTTT
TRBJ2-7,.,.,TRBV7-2,CASSFRGVEQYF,TGTGCCAGCAGCTTCCGAGGTGTCGAGCAGTACTTC
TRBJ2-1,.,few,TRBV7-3,CASSPYGSLDVDEQFF,TGTGCCAGCAGCCCATACGGATCCCTAGATGTCGATGAGCAGTTCTTC
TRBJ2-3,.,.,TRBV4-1,CASSQETSGALTDTQYF,TGCGCCAGCAGCCAAGAAACGAGCGGAGCCCTCACAGATACGCAGTATTTT
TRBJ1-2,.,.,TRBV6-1,CASTGRQGINYGYTF,TGTGCCAGCACGGGTCGGCAGGGGATAAACTATGGCTACACCTTC
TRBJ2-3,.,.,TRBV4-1,CASSPVGAPDAQYF,TGCGCCAGCAGCCCTGTAGGGGCGCCAGATGCGCAGTATTTT
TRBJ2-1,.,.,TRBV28,CASSPHRVNEQFF,TGTGCCAGCAGCCCGCATCGGGTAAATGAGCAGTTCTTC
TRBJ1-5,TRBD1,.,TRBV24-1,CATSEGTGTDVSGNQPQHF,TGTGCCACCAGTGAGGGGACAGGGACTGACGTAAGTGGCAATCAGCCCCAGCATTTT
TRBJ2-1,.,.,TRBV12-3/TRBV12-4,CASSLETSSYNEQFF,TGTGCCAGCAGTTTAGAGACCAGCTCCTACAATGAGCAGTTCTTC
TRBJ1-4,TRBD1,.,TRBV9,CASSHRGQIISNEKLFF,TGTGCCAGCAGCCATCGGGGACAGATAATAAGTAATGAAAAACTGTTTTTT
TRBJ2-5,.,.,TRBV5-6,CASSLDLIETQYF,TGTGCCAGCAGCTTAGACTTAATAGAGACCCAGTACTTC
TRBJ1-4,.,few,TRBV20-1,CSASPVDEKLFF,TGCAGTGCTAGTCCCGTTGACGAAAAACTGTTTTTT
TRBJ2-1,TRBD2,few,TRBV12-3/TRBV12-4,CASSLAETYNEQFF,TGTGCCAGCAGTCTAGCGGAAACCTACAATGAGCAGTTCTTC
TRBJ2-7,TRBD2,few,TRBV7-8,CASSLSGRLAGEYEQYF,TGTGCCAGCAGCCTAAGTGGGCGACTAGCGGGAGAGTACGAGCAGTACTTC
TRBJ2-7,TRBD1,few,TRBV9,CASSATGQDYYEQYF,TGTGCCAGCAGCGCGACGGGACAGGACTACTACGAGCAGTACTTC
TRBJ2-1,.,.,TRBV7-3,CASSSGLSGPYNEQFF,TGTGCCAGCAGCTCAGGGCTTAGCGGACCCTACAATGAGCAGTTCTTC
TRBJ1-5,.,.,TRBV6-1,CASSEAEWEVGNQPQHF,TGTGCCAGCAGTGAAGCGGAGTGGGAGGTAGGCAATCAGCCCCAGCATTTT
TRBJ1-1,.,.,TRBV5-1,CASSPDRPYTEAFF,TGCGCCAGCAGCCCGGACAGACCGTACACTGAAGCTTTCTTT
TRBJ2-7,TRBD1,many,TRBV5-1,CASSLDRDYEQYF,TGTGCCAGCAGCCTGGACAGGGACTACGAGCAGTACTTC
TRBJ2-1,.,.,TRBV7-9,CASSFIGQGYDNEQFF,TGTGCCAGCAGCTTTATTGGGCAGGGTTATGACAATGAGCAGTTCTTC
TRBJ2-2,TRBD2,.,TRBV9,CASSVDGSGSTGELFF,TGTGCCAGCAGCGTAGATGGTAGCGGGAGCACCGGGGAGCTGTTTTTT
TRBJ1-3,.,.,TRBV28,CASQSTVSSGNTIYF,TGTGCCAGCCAATCGACAGTTTCTTCTGGAAACACCATATATTTT
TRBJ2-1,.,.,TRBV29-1,CSVSGFDAYNEQFF,TGCAGCGTTTCGGGATTTGACGCCTACAATGAGCAGTTCTTC
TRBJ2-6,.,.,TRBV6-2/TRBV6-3,CASSYVHSSGANVLTF,TGTGCCAGCAGTTATGTTCACAGCTCTGGGGCCAACGTCCTGACTTTC